Listed here are 8 T cell receptor beta chains from one sample, sequenced in a study of vaccination effects on CD4 cells after COVID-19. Pools of viral peptides were used by the ViraFEST assay to expand antigen-specific CD4+ T cells ahead of sequencing. When more than 9 days of culture had elapsed, CD4+ T cells were isolated. Each vaccine recipient was nucleocapsid antibody negative and had no prior SARS-CoV-2 infection. Their recognized antigens are unknown. Assay: immunoSEQ multiplex PCR; the TCRdb copy retains only in-frame clones and omits some. The data contain 68,000 or so clones, under 90% of them seen just once; the ten biggest clones take up 10% to 15%. The sequencing here drew on CD4+ T cells from PBMCs cultured with SARS-CoV-2 spike peptides, taken before COVID-19 vaccination. The receptor set was obtained from a human donor who received a COVID-19 vaccine.

The chain recombines TRBV28 with TRBJ2-3, with TRBD2 matching over 8 bases. The CDR3 covers 16 residues. V gave up 5 bases and J gave up 0 bases; unmatched junction bases: 7. Germline assignment: CDR1 MDHEN and CDR2 SYDVKM. The DNA for the CDR3 is TGTGCCAGCAGTAAGGGGACTAGACCTAGCACAGATACGCAGTATTTT. This gives the protein CASSKGTRPSTDTQYF.

The chain employs TRBV7-3 and TRBJ2-1; 9 bases agree with TRBD1. With 5 bases clipped from V and 7 bases from J, the junction kept 12 bases outside the gene matches. The germline V gene has CDR1 SGHTA and CDR2 FQGTGA. This CDR3 contains 16 residues. This CDR3 reads CASSHQLGTGINEQFF. The CDR3 nucleotides are TGTGCCAGCAGCCATCAGCTTGGGACAGGGATAAATGAGCAGTTCTTC.

The V call is TRBV2, the J call TRBJ2-3; TRBD2 aligns across 9 bases. Trimming took 6 bases from V and 0 from J; bases not matched to a gene: 16. Looked up from germline, CDR1 is SNHLY and CDR2 is FYNNEI. This CDR3 has 19 residues. The CDR3 DNA reads TGTGCCAGCAGGGCGGCGCTAGCGGGGTTCAGGACTAGCACAGATACGCAGTATTTT. It is translated as CASRAALAGFRTSTDTQYF.

The chain uses TRBV3-1 (or the pseudogene TRBV3-2) and TRBJ1-5; the D gene is possibly TRBD1 (5 bases). Germline loops: CDR1 LGHDT, CDR2 YNNKEL (reference sequence). The V gene lost 4 bases and the J gene lost 6 bases, with 16 bases spanning the gap. The CDR3 length is 15 residues. The CDR3 reads CASSLGWGNSQPQHF. DNA of the CDR3: TGTGCCAGCAGCCTGGGATGGGGGAATAGTCAGCCCCAGCATTTT.

V and J are TRBV11-3 and TRBJ2-2, with 10 bases fitting TRBD2. The CDR3 contains 16 residues. Looked up from germline, CDR1 is SGHNT and CDR2 is YENEEA. Losses at the gene ends were 2 bases for V and 4 bases for J; bases not matched to a gene: 4. In nucleotides, the CDR3 is TGTGCCAGCAGCTTAATGTCTAGCGGGAGCACCGGGGAGCTGTTTTTT. Its translation: CASSLMSSGSTGELFF.

This chain links TRBV18 with TRBJ1-4; possible D gene TRBD1, 6 bases. Per the germline V gene, CDR1 is KGHSH and CDR2 is LQKENI. V was trimmed by 4 bases and J by 2 bases, leaving 11 bases between them. The CDR3 runs 15 residues. This CDR3 is CASSRGAPTNEKLFF. DNA of the CDR3: TGTGCCAGCTCACGGGGGGCGCCCACTAATGAAAAACTGTTTTTT.

CDR3: CASSYDRLESGNTEAFF. The CDR3 DNA reads TGTGCCAGCAGCTATGACAGGCTCGAGTCGGGGAACACTGAAGCTTTCTTT. The chain links TRBV7-2 to TRBJ1-1; possibly TRBD1 for D (6 bases). The germline CDR1 and CDR2 sequences are SGHTA and FQGNSA. Trimming cost V 4 bases and J 1 base, with 19 bases left between them. CDR3 length: 17 amino acids.

The rearrangement joins TRBV6-5 to TRBJ2-5; a possible D gene is TRBD1 (6 bases). The CDR3 extends over 15 amino acids. Trimming removed 8 bases at V and 4 bases at J, with 20 bases between. Looked up from germline, CDR1 is MNHEY and CDR2 is SVGAGI. CDR3: CASHDPPRGGETQYF. Here the CDR3 DNA reads TGTGCCAGCCACGACCCCCCCAGGGGTGGAGAGACCCAGTACTTC.